The entry below gives a single T cell receptor (beta chain) sequence along with its context. Its antigen is unidentified. The data are from a study of molecular identifiers for immune sequencing clone quantification. Notes on the study in general: Researchers reportedly could pick up spiked Jurkat TCR RNA from one cell mixed into more than 800,000 naive cells.

The CDR3 covers 13 residues. The germline CDR1 and CDR2 sequences are SGHRS and YFSETQ. V dropped 4 bases and J dropped 3 bases, with 11 bases sitting between them. In TCRdb, the PCR reads were re-called with MiXCR into one record per CDR3 protein. The table lists 97,000 or so distinct CDR3 sequences, 30% to 45% of them singletons. Construction of naive CD8 libraries employed about 19,000 to 1,000,000 sorted cells together with 10%, 30% or 50% RNA. The authors gated naive CD8 T cells as CD8+CD4-CCR7+CD45RA+ for sorting. This clonotype originated in a human donor in good health. Some libraries in this study had Jurkat cell RNA spiked in. V is TRBV5-1 and J is TRBJ2-7; D is unclear. Source material: naive CD8+ T cells from blood, with Jurkat cell RNA spiked in. Described subset: FACS-sorted CD8+CD4-CCR7+CD45RA+ naive T cells. The CDR3 spells CASSLTDGYEQYF. Here the CDR3 DNA reads TGCGCCAGCAGCCTTACGGACGGCTACGAGCAGTACTTC.